The 32 T cell receptor beta chains below come from one sample, sequenced in a study of T cells in Graves' hyperthyroidism and ophthalmopathy. Researchers took RNA transcripts and amplified the TCR beta CDR3 regions from them. When the TCR CDR3 underwent first-round RT-PCR, the HTBI primer set was used. TCRdb itself ran the multiplex PCR reads through MiXCR, one entry per CDR3 protein. The sample records about 250,000 distinct CDR3 sequences, over 20% being singletons. Sequencing was carried out using blood. These receptors all stem from a man in his thirties or forties with Graves' ophthalmopathy.

This clonotype was observed at least ten times. V gene TRBV29-1 combines with J gene TRBJ1-1; 8 nucleotides line up with TRBD1. The germline V gene encodes CDR1 SQVTM and CDR2 ANQGSEA. This CDR3 is built from 13 residues. With V trimmed by 6 bases and J by 2 bases, 5 bases remained unmatched. As DNA, the CDR3 is TGCAGCGTCAGGGGGCAGGCAAACACTGAAGCTTTCTTT. Translated, it gives CSVRGQANTEAFF.

Details on this clonotype: This could be a read error, since a much larger clone is one nucleotide away. The chain couples TRBV11-1 to TRBJ2-2; a weak D match, TRBD1 (5 bases). CDR1 SGHAT and CDR2 FQDESV come from the germline V gene (reference sequence). This CDR3 has 15 residues. The CDR3 sequence: CAGSRQSNNTGELFF. The CDR3 bases are TGTGCCGGCAGCCGACAGTCTAATAACACCGGGGAGCTGTTTTTT.

This clonotype was counted ten times or more. V is TRBV5-6 and J is TRBJ1-1; D is ambiguous. This CDR3 is 13 amino acids long. V gave up 0 bases and J gave up 0 bases, with 3 bases separating them. In germline, CDR1 is SGHDT, CDR2 YYEEEE. The CDR3 spells CASSLEVNTEAFF. DNA of the CDR3: TGTGCCAGCAGCTTGGAGGTGAACACTGAAGCTTTCTTT.

This clonotype turned up a few times. The V call is TRBV6-4, the J call TRBJ2-2; 10 bases align to TRBD2. CDR3 length: 14 residues. CDR1 and CDR2 (germline): MRHNA, SNTAGT. The junction had 2 bases not matched to a gene; V was cut back by 8 bases and J by 2 bases. CDR3 DNA: TGTGCCAGCCAGCGGGAGGGCAACACCGGGGAGCTGTTTTTT. It encodes CASQREGNTGELFF.

This clonotype was seen many times. V is TRBV30 and J is TRBJ1-4; 9 nucleotides align to TRBD1. Trimming cost V 1 base and J 7 bases; bases outside gene matches: 10. Germline CDR1 and CDR2: GTSNPN and SVGIG (reference sequence). The CDR3 length is 16 residues. The DNA for the CDR3 is TGTGCCTGGAGTGGGGGACAGGGTGTTTATGGTGAAAAACTGTTTTTT. The encoded protein is CAWSGGQGVYGEKLFF.

Details on this clonotype: This may come from a read error, since a much larger clone is one base off. This chain joins TRBV9 and TRBJ2-7; D unclear. The CDR3 totals 12 residues. With 4 bases removed from V and 2 bases from J, the gap between germline ends came to 7 bases. Germline CDR1 is SGDLS and CDR2 is YYNGEE. CDR3 nucleotides: TGTGCCAGCAGCCCCAGGCCCTACGAGCAGTACTTC. This translates into CASSPRPYEQYF.

This chain joins TRBV10-3 and TRBJ2-2, with D hard to call. CDR3 length: 15 residues. V was clipped by 8 bases and J by 5 bases, with 18 bases between them. CDR1 ENHRY and CDR2 SYGVKD come from the germline V gene. CDR3 nucleotides: TGTGCCATCGCCCCCTTGGCATTCCGAACCGGGGAGCTGTTTTTT. This translates into CAIAPLAFRTGELFF.

Only a few counts were recorded for this clonotype. The genes are TRBV15 and TRBJ1-2; no definite D call. V was clipped by 0 bases and J by 1 base, with 24 bases between them. In germline, CDR1 is LNHNV, CDR2 YYDKDF (reference sequence). The CDR3 is made up of 20 amino acids. The CDR3 coding sequence is TGTGCCACCAGCAGAGATGTGGAGACCCCGAGAGGTCGTCGTAACTATGGCTACACCTTC. This encodes CATSRDVETPRGRRNYGYTF.

Worth noting for this clonotype: A much larger clonotype is one base distant, so this may be a read error. This chain links TRBV11-3 with TRBJ2-7; D ambiguous. This CDR3 spans 14 amino acids. CDR1 and CDR2 from the germline V gene are SGHNT and YENEEA. CDR3 bases: TGTGCCAGCAGCCCCACCCCGAGCTCCCACGAGCAGTACTTC. Protein product: CASSPTPSSHEQYF.

This clonotype was seen ten or more times. The V call is TRBV2, the J call TRBJ1-5; D gene uncertain. The CDR3 consists of 14 residues. CDR1 and CDR2 (germline): SNHLY, FYNNEI. V shed 8 bases and J shed 2 bases, with 13 bases lying between them. CDR3 protein: CASRLGGGNQPQHF. CDR3 in DNA: TGTGCCAGCCGCCTCGGCGGCGGCAATCAGCCCCAGCATTTT.

CDR3 region: CATSDSTTNYGYTF. The CDR3 DNA follows: TGTGCCACCAGTGATTCGACAACAAACTATGGCTACACCTTC. This chain joins TRBV24-1 and TRBJ1-2; D is unclear. The CDR3 length is 14 residues. Looked up from germline, CDR1 is KGHDR and CDR2 is SFDVKD. The V gene lost 2 bases and the J gene lost 2 bases, with 8 bases spanning the gap.

This chain's CDR3 is CASSPQERLRYTF. The CDR3 nucleotides are TGTGCCAGCAGTCCCCAGGAACGCCTGCGCTACACCTTC. The V gene is TRBV6-1, the J gene TRBJ1-2; the D is unclear. This CDR3 region has 13 residues. V was pared by 5 bases and J by 9 bases, with 16 bases between. Germline lookup yields CDR1 MNHNS and CDR2 SASEGT.

This rearrangement joins TRBV20-1 to TRBJ1-5; D is undetermined. CDR3 size: 13 residues. Germline V gene sequence: CDR1 DFQATT, CDR2 SNEGSKA (reference sequence). V was cut by 7 bases and J by 6 bases, with 16 bases left in between. DNA of the CDR3: TGCAGTGTCGCTGGGATGGGCGGTCAGCCCCAGCATTTT. The encoded protein is CSVAGMGGQPQHF.

About this clonotype: A much larger clone lies a single base off, so this may be a read error. The chain is built from TRBV20-1 and TRBJ2-2, with 13 bases matching TRBD2. Looked up from germline, CDR1 is DFQATT and CDR2 is SNEGSKA (reference sequence). Losses at the gene ends were 5 bases for V and 6 bases for J; bases not matched to a gene: 9. This CDR3 is 16 amino acids long. The CDR3 spells CSAGLPGLAGSGELFF. The CDR3 DNA reads TGCAGTGCTGGACTACCGGGACTAGCGGGATCCGGGGAGCTGTTTTTT.

This clonotype showed up just a few times. The chain links TRBV3-1 to TRBJ1-5; TRBD1 agrees at 7 bases. The CDR3 sequence is 15 residues long. The V gene end was trimmed by 6 bases and the J gene end by 4 bases; junction bases not matched to a gene: 9. Germline V lookup: CDR1 LGHDT, CDR2 YNNKEL (reference sequence). The CDR3 here is CASSPGQTANQPQHF. CDR3 nucleotides: TGTGCCAGCAGTCCGGGACAGACAGCAAATCAGCCCCAGCATTTT.

The chain combines TRBV18 with TRBJ2-7; 11 nucleotides agree with TRBD2. Looked up from germline, CDR1 is KGHSH and CDR2 is LQKENI. V lost 3 bases and J lost 2; bases outside the gene matches: 3. This CDR3 spans 15 amino acids. CDR3 in DNA: TGTGCCAGCTCACCGACTAGCGGGGAAACCTACGAGCAGTACTTC. This encodes CASSPTSGETYEQYF.

V and J are TRBV28 and TRBJ1-4; D not resolved. The CDR3 has 14 amino acids. Germline CDR1 reads MDHEN; CDR2 reads SYDVKM. The V and J ends lost 3 bases and 5 bases respectively, with 10 bases between them. The DNA for the CDR3 is TGTGCCAGCAGTTTTAGGCAGTCCAATGAAAAACTGTTTTTT. Translating gives CASSFRQSNEKLFF.

The gene calls are TRBV27 and TRBJ2-7; D possibly corresponds to TRBD1 (5 bases). The V gene lost 3 bases and the J gene lost 2 bases, with 11 bases spanning the gap. Per the germline V gene, CDR1 is MNHEY and CDR2 is SMNVEV (reference sequence). The CDR3 spans 14 residues. CDR3 sequence: CASSFSGQAYEQYF. CDR3 sequence (DNA): TGTGCCAGCAGTTTTTCCGGACAAGCCTACGAGCAGTACTTC.

This clonotype has a count of ten or more. This chain connects TRBV11-3 to TRBJ2-7; D call uncertain. V lost 0 bases and J lost 3, with 12 bases in between. The CDR3 loop spans 15 amino acids. CDR1 is SGHNT, CDR2 YENEEA, per germline. For the CDR3, the DNA is TGTGCCAGCAGCTTAGAGGACGCCCGTAGCTACGAGCAGTACTTC. Protein: CASSLEDARSYEQYF.

This clonotype was seen many times. The chain has TRBV28 and TRBJ2-1; D is unclear. The V and J ends lost 5 bases and 3 bases respectively, with 11 bases between them. There are 14 residues in the CDR3. Germline values: CDR1 MDHEN, CDR2 SYDVKM. CDR3 DNA: TGTGCCAGCAGTCAAATAGGGAACTACAATGAGCAGTTCTTC. This translates into CASSQIGNYNEQFF.

On this clonotype itself: An end of the junction does not agree with germline; a read error may underlie this. V is TRBV6-2 or TRBV6-3 and J is TRBJ2-7; possible D gene TRBD1, 6 bases. Germline lookup yields CDR1 MNHEY and CDR2 SVGEGT. The CDR3 has 15 amino acids. CDR3 region: CASSDRRDNINEQCF. The DNA for the CDR3 is TGTGCCAGCAGTGACCGCCGGGACAATATCAACGAGCAGTGCTTC.

This clonotype came up many times. The V call is TRBV11-2, the J call TRBJ2-4; no firm D call. The CDR3 has 16 residues. The V gene's germline CDR1 is SGHAT and CDR2 FQNNGV. V was trimmed by 3 bases and J by 0 bases, leaving 12 bases between them. This CDR3 is CASSFSPDTAKNIQYF. CDR3 nucleotides: TGTGCCAGCAGCTTTTCTCCAGACACAGCCAAAAACATTCAGTACTTC.

V gene TRBV7-9 combines with J gene TRBJ2-1, with D tentatively TRBD1 or TRBD2 (5 bases each). Germline assignment: CDR1 SEHNR and CDR2 FQNEAQ (reference sequence). V was shortened by 5 bases and J by 6 bases, with 17 bases between the two germline ends. The CDR3 length is 15 residues. This chain's CDR3 is CASSSERDPSNEQFF. The CDR3 DNA follows: TGTGCCAGCAGCAGCGAGAGGGACCCGAGCAATGAGCAGTTCTTC.

This clonotype has a count of ten or more. The chain has TRBV20-1 and TRBJ2-7; perhaps TRBD2 as D (6 bases). The CDR3 runs 12 residues. Germline lookup yields CDR1 DFQATT and CDR2 SNEGSKA (reference sequence). V was clipped by 5 bases and J by 5 bases, with 13 bases between them. As DNA, the CDR3 is TGCAGTGCTGGAGGGAGTTTGGACGAGCAGTACTTC. Its protein is CSAGGSLDEQYF.

This clonotype has a handful of counts. The gene calls are TRBV27 and TRBJ2-7; D call uncertain. The V and J ends lost 2 bases and 2 bases respectively, with 10 bases between them. The CDR3 consists of 14 residues. Germline assignment: CDR1 MNHEY and CDR2 SMNVEV (reference sequence). Here the CDR3 reads CASSLVPSAYEQYF. The CDR3, as DNA: TGTGCCAGCAGTTTAGTACCCTCCGCCTACGAGCAGTACTTC.

J is TRBJ1-4 and V is TRBV7-9, with unresolved D. Trimming removed 5 bases from V and 5 bases from J, with 12 bases in between. CDR3 length: 14 amino acids. CDR1 SEHNR and CDR2 FQNEAQ come from the germline V gene (reference sequence). For the CDR3, the DNA is TGTGCCAGCAGCCCTCTTCGGGTAAATGAAAAACTGTTTTTT. It is translated as CASSPLRVNEKLFF.

This clonotype appeared many times. The V call is TRBV2, the J call TRBJ2-1; TRBD2 matches at 8 bases. CDR3 length: 16 residues. Germline V gene data show CDR1 as SNHLY and CDR2 as FYNNEI. V was pared by 6 bases and J by 3 bases, with 10 bases of the junction left unmatched. CDR3: CASRKGLAAVYNEQFF. CDR3 nucleotide sequence: TGTGCCAGCAGAAAAGGACTAGCAGCTGTCTACAATGAGCAGTTCTTC.

This clonotype is a singleton in its sample. The CDR3 sequence: CATGGTGDYEQYF. In DNA, the CDR3 is TGTGCCACCGGGGGGACAGGGGATTACGAGCAGTACTTC. The V gene is TRBV24-1, the J gene TRBJ2-7; TRBD1 aligns across 10 bases. With V trimmed by 9 bases and J by 4 bases, 5 bases remained unmatched. CDR3 length: 13 amino acids. Germline V lookup: CDR1 KGHDR, CDR2 SFDVKD.

The table lists this clonotype with many counts. The chain has TRBV6-1 and TRBJ2-1; D possibly corresponds to TRBD1 (6 bases). The CDR3 extends over 15 amino acids. V dropped 7 bases and J dropped 9 bases, with 22 bases sitting between them. Germline V CDR1 and CDR2: MNHNS, SASEGT. The DNA of the CDR3 is TGTGCCAGCACCGAAGGGCCAGGGGAGTTTAGTGAGCAGTTCTTC. Residues: CASTEGPGEFSEQFF.

This clonotype has ten or more counts. The V and J genes are TRBV18 and TRBJ2-3; TRBD2 might be the D (5 bases). Germline V gene sequence: CDR1 KGHSH, CDR2 LQKENI. V was clipped by 2 bases and J by 0 bases, with 9 bases between them. The CDR3 has 15 amino acids. The DNA for the CDR3 is TGTGCCAGCTCACCAGACTACCTTAGCACAGATACGCAGTATTTT. This encodes CASSPDYLSTDTQYF.

This clonotype was recorded at least ten times. The genes are TRBV3-1 and TRBJ2-1; 12 nucleotides align to TRBD2. The V gene's germline CDR1 is LGHDT and CDR2 YNNKEL (reference sequence). V gave up 1 base and J gave up 8 bases; unmatched junction bases: 6. The CDR3 is made up of 16 amino acids. The CDR3 is CASSQASGRAGDEQFF. The CDR3, as DNA: TGTGCCAGCAGCCAAGCTAGCGGGAGGGCCGGGGATGAGCAGTTCTTC.

The chain joins TRBV20-1 to TRBJ2-7; 11 bases are shared with TRBD1. Germline V CDR1 and CDR2: DFQATT, SNEGSKA (reference sequence). V was clipped by 6 bases and J by 3 bases; unmatched bases: 10. The CDR3 covers 15 residues. The CDR3 bases are TGCAGTGCACCCCGGGACAGGGGGTTGGGCTACGAGCAGTACTTC. As protein: CSAPRDRGLGYEQYF.